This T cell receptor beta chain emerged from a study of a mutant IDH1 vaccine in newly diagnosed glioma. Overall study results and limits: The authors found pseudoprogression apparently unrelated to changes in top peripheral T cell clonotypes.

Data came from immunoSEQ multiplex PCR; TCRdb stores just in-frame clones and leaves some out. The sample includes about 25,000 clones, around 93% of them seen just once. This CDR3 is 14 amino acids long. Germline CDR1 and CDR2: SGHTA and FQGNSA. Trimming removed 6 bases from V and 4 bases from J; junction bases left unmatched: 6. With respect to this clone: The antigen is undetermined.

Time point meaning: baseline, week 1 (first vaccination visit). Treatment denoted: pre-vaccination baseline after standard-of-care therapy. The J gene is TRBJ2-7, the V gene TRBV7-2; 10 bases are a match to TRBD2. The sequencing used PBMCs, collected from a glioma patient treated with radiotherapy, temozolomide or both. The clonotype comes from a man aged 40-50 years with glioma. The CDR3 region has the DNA TGTGCCAGCAGTATAGCGGGAGGAAGTTACGAGCAGTACTTC. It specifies CASSIAGGSYEQYF.